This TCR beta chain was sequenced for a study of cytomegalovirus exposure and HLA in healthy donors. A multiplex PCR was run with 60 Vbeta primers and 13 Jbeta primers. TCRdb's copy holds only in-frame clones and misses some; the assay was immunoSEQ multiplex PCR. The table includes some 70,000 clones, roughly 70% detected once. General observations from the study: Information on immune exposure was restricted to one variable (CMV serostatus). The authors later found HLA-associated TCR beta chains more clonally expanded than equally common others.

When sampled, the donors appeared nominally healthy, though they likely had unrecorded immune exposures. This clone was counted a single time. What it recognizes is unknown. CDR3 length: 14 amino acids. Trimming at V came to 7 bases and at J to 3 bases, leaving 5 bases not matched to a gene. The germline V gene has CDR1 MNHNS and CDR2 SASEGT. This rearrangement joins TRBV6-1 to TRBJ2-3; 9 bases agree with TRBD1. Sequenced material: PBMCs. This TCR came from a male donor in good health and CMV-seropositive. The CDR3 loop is CASTRDRATDTQYF. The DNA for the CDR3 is TGTGCCAGCACCCGGGACAGGGCGACAGATACGCAGTATTTT.